Reported below is one TCR beta chain. The antigen is undetermined. Other DNA sequences in the same sample also yield this CDR3. This sample is drawn from a study of cytomegalovirus exposure and HLA in healthy donors. Study-wide background: Tens of millions of unique TCR sequences came from HLA-typed donors in an early release. Study-level results: An analysis that came later showed most CMV-associated TCR beta chains appearing HLA-restricted. An analysis was carried out later, and it reportedly showed fewer N-insertions in an Asian-associated ancestry cluster than the approximately 700-donor mean.

The V end lost 5 bases, the J end lost 2 bases, and 15 bases lay between the germline ends. This CDR3 has 16 residues. Per germline, CDR1 KGHSH and CDR2 LQKENI. The PCR had 60 Vbeta and 13 Jbeta primers. Using immunoSEQ multiplex PCR, the repertoire was profiled, and TCRdb retains in-frame clones only, with some absent. Seen here are 100,000 to 150,000 clones, about 74% observed once, and the top ten hold 5.5% to 7.5%. Regarding donors, all were healthy bone marrow donors. The J gene is TRBJ2-2, the V gene TRBV18, with D possibly matching TRBD1 (5 bases). This TCR came from a woman aged 50 to 60 in good health and CMV-seropositive. Sample: PBMCs. Written as DNA, the CDR3 is TGTGCCAGCTCAACCGACCGAGACAGAAACACCGGGGAGCTGTTTTTT. Protein product: CASSTDRDRNTGELFF.